These T cell receptor beta chains were read from a single sample in a study of blood T cells in healthy people across ages. TCRdb redid the calling of the 5' RACE reads with MiXCR, one entry per CDR3 protein. The sample carries roughly 680,000 distinct CDR3 sequences, over 40% recorded once. Sequencing was performed on blood. Source of these receptors: a woman aged 80 or older in good health. Both conserved end residues are part of each CDR3. The D gene is left open where the match is weak. The size of a clone is reported for some rows only, either as once, few or many, or as a class for expanded clones.

j_call clone_size v_call d_call cdr3_aa cdr3_nt
TRBJ1-4 once TRBV27 - CASSLIRGAREKLFF TGTGCCAGCAGTTTAATTCGGGGGGCGCGTGAAAAACTGTTTTTT
TRBJ2-3 many TRBV7-2 TRBD2 CASSGSGGNTQYF TGTGCCAGCAGCGGTAGCGGGGGGAATACGCAGTATTTT
TRBJ2-1 - TRBV4-3 TRBD2 CASSRGLAAGNEQFF TGCGCCAGCAGCCGTGGACTAGCGGCCGGCAATGAGCAGTTCTTC
TRBJ2-1 few TRBV7-3 TRBD2 CASSLTSGGPNEQFF TGTGCCAGCAGCTTGACTAGCGGGGGGCCTAATGAGCAGTTCTTC
TRBJ2-7 - TRBV28 - CASSTSNSGIEQYF TGTGCCAGCAGTACCTCGAACTCAGGGATCGAGCAGTACTTC
TRBJ2-3 - TRBV12-3/TRBV12-4 TRBD2 CASASSGGTVPDTQYF TGTGCCAGCGCTTCGTCGGGGGGAACCGTCCCAGATACGCAGTATTTT
TRBJ2-5 many TRBV5-1 - CASSLTGNEETQYF TGCGCCAGCAGCTTGACAGGGAATGAAGAGACCCAGTACTTC
TRBJ2-2 few TRBV9 - CASSVRALLGNTGELFF TGTGCCAGCAGCGTGAGGGCCTTACTAGGGAACACCGGGGAGCTGTTTTTT
TRBJ1-2 once TRBV15 - CATGGRNGYTF TGTGCCACCGGGGGCCGGAATGGCTACACCTTC
TRBJ2-7 many TRBV7-3 - CASSLNPTVSYEQYF TGTGCCAGCAGCTTAAACCCCACAGTCTCCTACGAGCAGTACTTC
TRBJ2-3 - TRBV4-3 TRBD1 CASSQGGQGDTQYF TGCGCCAGCAGCCAAGGGGGACAGGGAGATACGCAGTATTTT
TRBJ2-7 - TRBV29-1 - CSVRRDEGSYEQYF TGCAGCGTTCGCAGGGATGAAGGATCCTACGAGCAGTACTTC
TRBJ2-1 many TRBV29-1 - CSVFAGVDKTWHEQFF TGCAGCGTTTTCGCCGGGGTGGATAAAACTTGGCATGAGCAGTTCTTC
TRBJ2-7 many TRBV6-1 - CASSDWSYEQYF TGTGCCAGCAGTGATTGGTCCTACGAGCAGTACTTC
TRBJ2-1 few TRBV21-1 - CASSKAGLAGGKSYNEQFF TGTGCCAGCAGCAAAGCGGGACTAGCGGGAGGGAAGTCCTACAATGAGCAGTTCTTC
TRBJ2-1 - TRBV3-1 - CASSQAASANEQFF TGTGCCAGCAGCCAAGCGGCCAGCGCCAATGAGCAGTTCTTC
TRBJ2-2 - TRBV7-6 TRBD1 CAISLKGATTGELFF TGTGCCATCAGCTTGAAGGGGGCGACCACCGGGGAGCTGTTTTTT
TRBJ2-4 - TRBV5-6 TRBD1 CASSLRRGQNIQYF TGTGCCAGCAGCTTGCGCAGGGGGCAAAACATTCAGTACTTC
TRBJ2-3 - TRBV7-8 TRBD1 CASSFHRGGGDTQYF TGTGCCAGCAGCTTTCACAGGGGTGGGGGAGATACGCAGTATTTT
TRBJ1-2 many TRBV6-2/TRBV6-3 - CASSLTVLYGYTF TGTGCCAGCAGCTTGACGGTCCTCTATGGCTACACCTTC
TRBJ2-1 - TRBV11-2 - CASSPPAPGVEQFF TGTGCCAGCAGCCCCCCAGCCCCAGGGGTGGAGCAGTTCTTC
TRBJ2-2 - TRBV24-1 - CATGVGSVGELFF TGTGCCACCGGGGTAGGGAGTGTCGGGGAGCTGTTTTTT
TRBJ2-1 - TRBV7-8 TRBD2 CASSLGASGSPSEQFF TGTGCCAGCAGCTTAGGGGCTAGCGGGAGCCCCAGCGAGCAGTTCTTC
TRBJ2-7 - TRBV12-3/TRBV12-4 - CASIPHAGWGNEQYF TGTGCCAGCATTCCCCACGCGGGATGGGGCAATGAGCAGTACTTC
TRBJ2-1 few TRBV15 TRBD2 CATSRVAGEEQFF TGTGCCACCAGCAGAGTGGCGGGAGAAGAGCAGTTCTTC
TRBJ2-1 - TRBV9 TRBD2 CASSVVAGGVLEQFF TGTGCCAGCAGCGTAGTTGCGGGAGGAGTCCTTGAGCAGTTCTTC
TRBJ2-6 - TRBV2 TRBD1 CASSEIQGVGGANVLTF TGTGCCAGCAGTGAGATACAGGGGGTTGGTGGGGCCAACGTCCTGACTTTC
TRBJ2-7 many TRBV7-9 TRBD1 CASSLQGAVYEQYF TGTGCCAGCAGCTTACAGGGGGCCGTATACGAGCAGTACTTC
TRBJ1-4 - TRBV27 - CASSFFMGGRNEKLFF TGTGCCAGCAGTTTTTTTATGGGGGGGCGGAATGAAAAACTGTTTTTT
TRBJ2-1 - TRBV14 - CASSHPGALVRFF TGTGCCAGCAGCCACCCGGGGGCGCTTGTACGGTTCTTC
TRBJ1-1 - TRBV12-3/TRBV12-4 - CASSWRERRGTEAFF TGTGCCAGCAGTTGGAGGGAAAGAAGGGGCACTGAAGCTTTCTTT
TRBJ2-7 - TRBV10-3 - CAIMKGYGQYF TGTGCCATCATGAAGGGCTACGGGCAGTACTTC
TRBJ2-7 - TRBV4-2 TRBD2 CASSQDGLAGGGGDYEQYF TGTGCCAGCAGCCAAGATGGCCTAGCGGGGGGGGGAGGAGATTACGAGCAGTACTTC
TRBJ2-2 - TRBV18 - CASSPPRTLNTGELFF TGTGCCAGCTCACCTCCCCGGACACTGAACACCGGGGAGCTGTTTTTT
TRBJ1-1 - TRBV6-5 TRBD1 CASSPGTALRAFF TGTGCCAGCAGTCCCGGGACAGCTCTCCGAGCTTTCTTT
TRBJ2-7 few TRBV6-2/TRBV6-3 TRBD1 CASSTTTGDDEQYF TGTGCCAGCAGTACTACGACAGGGGACGACGAGCAGTACTTC
TRBJ2-7 - TRBV6-6 - CASSHADRGYEQYF TGTGCCAGCAGCCACGCGGACAGAGGCTACGAGCAGTACTTC
TRBJ2-2 - TRBV12-3/TRBV12-4 TRBD1 CASRDRVNTGELFF TGTGCCAGCAGGGACAGGGTGAACACCGGGGAGCTGTTTTTT
TRBJ1-5 - TRBV20-1 TRBD1 CSAKRGAGGAEQPQHF TGCAGTGCTAAGCGCGGGGCAGGGGGCGCGGAACAGCCCCAGCATTTT
TRBJ2-5 - TRBV7-6 TRBD2 CASSLTGGPTETQYF TGTGCCAGCAGCTTAACGGGGGGTCCAACGGAGACCCAGTACTTC
TRBJ2-1 many TRBV12-3/TRBV12-4 - CASRSGTEQFF TGTGCCAGCAGATCCGGGACCGAGCAGTTCTTC
TRBJ2-5 - TRBV7-2 - CANSLALRMSEETQYF TGTGCCAACAGCTTAGCGCTCAGGATGAGTGAAGAGACTCAGTACTTC
TRBJ1-2 many TRBV12-3/TRBV12-4 - CASSLRPDGGYTF TGTGCCAGCAGTTTAAGGCCTGACGGTGGCTACACCTTC
TRBJ1-1 - TRBV18 - CASSPGAETEAFF TGTGCCAGCTCCCCAGGGGCAGAGACTGAAGCTTTCTTT
TRBJ1-2 many TRBV18 - CASSPTQLTADGYTF TGTGCCAGCTCACCGACCCAACTAACGGCGGATGGCTACACCTTC
TRBJ2-2 few TRBV5-1 - CASSLEGLRGELFF TGCGCCAGCAGCTTGGAAGGGCTGCGGGGGGAGCTGTTTTTT
TRBJ2-5 - TRBV20-1 TRBD2 CSGQREGGGETQYF TGCAGTGGCCAGCGGGAGGGAGGGGGAGAGACCCAGTACTTC
TRBJ2-5 - TRBV5-1 TRBD2 CASSGGLAGYNEQYF TGCGCCAGCAGCGGAGGACTAGCGGGCTACAATGAGCAGTACTTC
TRBJ2-7 - TRBV5-1 TRBD2 CASSLVVAGGYNEQYF TGCGCCAGCAGCTTGGTAGTAGCGGGAGGGTACAATGAGCAGTACTTC
TRBJ2-7 once TRBV29-1 TRBD1 CSGNSPGGVANEQYF TGCAGCGGAAATTCTCCAGGGGGAGTTGCCAATGAGCAGTACTTC
TRBJ2-5 - TRBV12-3/TRBV12-4 - CASSSHAEQYF TGTGCCAGCAGTTCCCACGCGGAGCAGTACTTC
TRBJ2-2 - TRBV3-1 TRBD2 CASSHGLAGGDTGELFF TGTGCCAGCAGCCATGGACTAGCGGGGGGGGACACCGGGGAGCTGTTTTTT
TRBJ2-7 many TRBV4-1 - CASSQDVGESSYEQYF TGCGCCAGCAGCCAAGATGTTGGGGAGTCCTCCTACGAGCAGTACTTC
TRBJ2-5 - TRBV28 - CASSHAWEQYF TGTGCCAGCAGTCACGCTTGGGAGCAGTACTTC
TRBJ2-7 - TRBV6-6 - CATLRVATYEQYF TGTGCCACCCTCAGGGTAGCCACCTACGAGCAGTACTTC
TRBJ1-1 - TRBV10-3 - CAISEWGKREAFF TGTGCCATCAGTGAGTGGGGGAAAAGGGAAGCTTTCTTT
TRBJ2-1 - TRBV7-9 - CATQQRANYNEQFF TGTGCCACCCAACAACGAGCCAACTACAATGAGCAGTTCTTC
TRBJ1-2 - TRBV7-2 TRBD1 CASSLGRTGISYGYTF TGTGCCAGCAGCTTAGGACGGACAGGAATCTCCTATGGCTACACCTTC
TRBJ2-3 many TRBV6-1 TRBD2 CASSVGLRGGADTQYF TGTGCCAGCAGTGTTGGCTTGCGGGGGGGCGCAGATACGCAGTATTTT
TRBJ2-7 - TRBV27 - CAGSLGRANYEQYF TGTGCCGGCAGTTTGGGCCGGGCGAACTACGAGCAGTACTTC